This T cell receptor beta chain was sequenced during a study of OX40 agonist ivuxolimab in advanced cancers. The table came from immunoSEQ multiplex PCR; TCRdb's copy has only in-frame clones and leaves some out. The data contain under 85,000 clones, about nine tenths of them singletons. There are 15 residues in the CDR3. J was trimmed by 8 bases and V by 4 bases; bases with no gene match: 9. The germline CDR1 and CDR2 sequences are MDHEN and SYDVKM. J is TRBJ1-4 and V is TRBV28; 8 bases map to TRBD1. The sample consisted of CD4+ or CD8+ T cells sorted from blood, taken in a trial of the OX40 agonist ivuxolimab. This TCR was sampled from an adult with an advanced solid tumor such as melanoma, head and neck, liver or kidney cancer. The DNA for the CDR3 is TGTGCCAGCAGTTCTCGGACAGGGTCTGGGGAAAAACTGTTTTTT. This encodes CASSSRTGSGEKLFF.